The clone carrying this TCR beta chain was seen at least ten times. The antigen remains undetermined. TCRdb analysed the 5' RACE reads with MiXCR anew, one entry per CDR3 protein. This table has 100,000 to 150,000 distinct CDR3 sequences, 7.4% appearing once. The CDR3 sequence is 15 residues long. From germline, CDR1 is SGHNT and CDR2 YYREEE (reference sequence). Trimming removed 4 bases from V and 7 bases from J; junction bases left unmatched: 5. The sample comes from a study of T cells after yellow fever vaccination. Study outcomes and limitations: The booster response re-showed most primary clones: around 96% CD4, more than 70% CD8.

The chain combines TRBV5-4 with TRBJ2-3; 14 bases are shared with TRBD2. The receptor was isolated from a man younger than 35 who received the YFV17D yellow fever vaccine. The source was CD4+ T cells sorted from PBMCs, collected approximately 11 days after the first yellow fever vaccination. The CDR3 DNA is TGTGCCAGCAGCGCCGGGACTAGCGGGGGTAATACGCAGTATTTT. It encodes CASSAGTSGGNTQYF.